The count of the clone carrying this T cell receptor (beta chain) is one. Its antigen is still unknown. The germline gene is not matched at one end of the junction; a read error may be the cause. The primer mix had 60 Vbeta and 13 Jbeta primers. Assay: immunoSEQ multiplex PCR; the TCRdb copy retains only in-frame clones and omits some. The repertoire has roughly 240,000 clones, 82% of them found once; the top ten carry 5.4%. The CDR3 runs to 14 residues. CDR1 and CDR2 (germline): SEHNR, FQNEAQ (reference sequence). The data derive from a study of cytomegalovirus exposure and HLA in healthy donors. General study results and limits: Published work reported that the classifier diagnosed cytomegalovirus status with high specificity and sensitivity. Trimming of TCR beta V- and J-genes showed a link, identified in a later analysis, to a missense DCLRE1C variant. It was reported in a later analysis that an Asian-associated ancestry cluster showed fewer N-insertions than the approximately 700-donor mean. Earlier results showed most TCR beta V segments being productive about 90% or about 30% of the time.

Sequenced material: PBMCs. The source is a woman in her 40s in good health and CMV-seropositive. The chain combines TRBV7-9 with TRBJ2-7; tentatively, D is TRBD2 (5 bases). Here the CDR3 DNA reads TGTTCCAGCAGCTTAGGACTTCAGACCTACGAGCAGTACTTC. Translating gives CSSSLGLQTYEQYF. Complete variable domain (other parts from reference TRBV7-9 and TRBJ2-7): DTGVSQNPRHKITKRGQNVTFRCDPISEHNRLYWYRQTLGQGPEFLTYFQNEAQLEKSRLLSDRFSAERPKGSFSTLEIQRTEQGDSAMYLCSSSLGLQTYEQYFGPGTRLTVT.